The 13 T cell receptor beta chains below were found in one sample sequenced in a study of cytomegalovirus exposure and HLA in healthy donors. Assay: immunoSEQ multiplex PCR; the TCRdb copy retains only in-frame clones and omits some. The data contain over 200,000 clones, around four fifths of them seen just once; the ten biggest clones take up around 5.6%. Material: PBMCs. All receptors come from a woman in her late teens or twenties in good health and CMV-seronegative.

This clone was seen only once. CDR3 DNA sequence: TGCAGCGTTTGGACAGCCTACGAGCAGTACTTC. This translates into CSVWTAYEQYF. The V gene is TRBV29-1, the J gene TRBJ2-7, with a possible D match to TRBD1 (6 bases). With 5 bases removed from V and 2 bases from J, the gap between germline ends came to 7 bases. The CDR3 runs 11 residues. Per germline, CDR1 SQVTM and CDR2 ANQGSEA.

The CDR3 DNA follows: TGTGCCCGCACTTCCGGCGGAGTAGCGGGGGGCACAGATACGCAGTATTTT. It encodes CARTSGGVAGGTDTQYF. This chain links TRBV2 with TRBJ2-3; 9 bases fit TRBD2. CDR1 SNHLY and CDR2 FYNNEI come from the germline V gene. J was trimmed by 1 base and V by 11 bases; bases with no gene match: 16. The CDR3 length is 17 residues.

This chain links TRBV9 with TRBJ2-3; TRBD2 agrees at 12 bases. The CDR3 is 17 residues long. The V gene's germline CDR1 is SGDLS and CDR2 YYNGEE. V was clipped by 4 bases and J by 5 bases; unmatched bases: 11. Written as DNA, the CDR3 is TGTGCCAGCAGCCGGGGGGCTAGCGGGAGGGCCAAAGATACGCAGTATTTT. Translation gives CASSRGASGRAKDTQYF.

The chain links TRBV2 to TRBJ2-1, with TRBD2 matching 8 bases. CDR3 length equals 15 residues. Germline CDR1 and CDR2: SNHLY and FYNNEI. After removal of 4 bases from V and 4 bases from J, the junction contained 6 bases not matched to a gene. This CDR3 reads CASSGAGGSYNEQFF. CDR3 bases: TGTGCCAGCAGTGGGGCGGGAGGAAGTTACAATGAGCAGTTCTTC.

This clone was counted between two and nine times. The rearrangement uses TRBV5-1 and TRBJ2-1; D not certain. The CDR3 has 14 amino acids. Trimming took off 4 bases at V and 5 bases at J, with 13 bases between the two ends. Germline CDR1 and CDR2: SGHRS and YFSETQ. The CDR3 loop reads CASSPLQTNNEQFF. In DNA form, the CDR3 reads TGCGCCAGCAGCCCCTTACAGACCAACAATGAGCAGTTCTTC.

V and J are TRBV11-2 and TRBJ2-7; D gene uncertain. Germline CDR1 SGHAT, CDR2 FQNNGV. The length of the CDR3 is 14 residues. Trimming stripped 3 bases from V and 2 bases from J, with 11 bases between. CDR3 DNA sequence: TGTGCCAGCAGCTTCACCATAGGGACCTACGAGCAGTACTTC. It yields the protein CASSFTIGTYEQYF.

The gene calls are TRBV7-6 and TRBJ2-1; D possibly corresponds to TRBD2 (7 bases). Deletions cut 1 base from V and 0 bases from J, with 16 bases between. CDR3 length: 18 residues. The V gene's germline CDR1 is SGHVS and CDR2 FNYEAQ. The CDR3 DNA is TGTGCCAGCAGCTTAGGAAGTGCGGGGGCCAGCTCCTACAATGAGCAGTTCTTC. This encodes CASSLGSAGASSYNEQFF.

The CDR3 sequence: CSASGTGSYEQYF. CDR3 sequence (DNA): TGCAGCGCATCCGGGACAGGGTCATACGAGCAGTACTTC. The gene calls are TRBV29-1 and TRBJ2-7, with 9 bases fitting TRBD1. The germline gives CDR1 SQVTM, CDR2 ANQGSEA. This CDR3 spans 13 amino acids. V lost 7 bases, J lost 4 bases, and 8 bases stayed unmatched.

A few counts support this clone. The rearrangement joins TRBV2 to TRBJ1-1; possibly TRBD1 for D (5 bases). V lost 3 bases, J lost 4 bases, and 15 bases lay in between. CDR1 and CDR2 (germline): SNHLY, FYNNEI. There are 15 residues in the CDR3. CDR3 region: CASSEYRGVGTEAFF. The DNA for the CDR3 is TGTGCCAGCAGTGAGTATAGGGGAGTGGGCACTGAAGCTTTCTTT. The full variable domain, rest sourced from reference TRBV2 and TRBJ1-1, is EPEVTQTPSHQVTQMGQEVILRCVPISNHLYFYWYRQILGQKVEFLVSFYNNEISEKSEIFDDQFSVERPDGSNFTLKIRSTKLEDSAMYFCASSEYRGVGTEAFFGQGTRLTVV.

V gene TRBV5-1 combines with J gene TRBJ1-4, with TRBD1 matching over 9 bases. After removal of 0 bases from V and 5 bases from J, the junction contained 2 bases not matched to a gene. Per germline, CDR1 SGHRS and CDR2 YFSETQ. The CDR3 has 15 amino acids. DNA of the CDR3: TGCGCCAGCAGCTTGGGGGGACAGGGAAATGAAAAACTGTTTTTT. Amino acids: CASSLGGQGNEKLFF.

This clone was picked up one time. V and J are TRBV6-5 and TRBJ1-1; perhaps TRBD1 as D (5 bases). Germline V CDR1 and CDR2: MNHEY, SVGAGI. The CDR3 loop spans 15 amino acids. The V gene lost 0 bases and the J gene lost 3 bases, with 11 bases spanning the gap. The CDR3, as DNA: TGTGCCAGCAGTTACTCTCGGGGGACTCACACTGAAGCTTTCTTT. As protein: CASSYSRGTHTEAFF.

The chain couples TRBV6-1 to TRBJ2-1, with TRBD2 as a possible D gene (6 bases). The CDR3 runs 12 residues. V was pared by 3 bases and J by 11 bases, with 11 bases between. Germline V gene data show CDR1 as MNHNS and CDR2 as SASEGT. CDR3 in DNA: TGTGCCAGCAGTGAGGCGGGGTTGAAGCAGTTCTTC. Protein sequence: CASSEAGLKQFF.

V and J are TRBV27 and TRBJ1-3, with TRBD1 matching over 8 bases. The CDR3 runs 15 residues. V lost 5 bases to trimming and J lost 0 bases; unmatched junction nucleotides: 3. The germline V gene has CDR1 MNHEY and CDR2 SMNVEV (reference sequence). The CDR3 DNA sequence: TGTGCCAGCAGTCCCGGGACAGGCTCTGGAAACACCATATATTTT. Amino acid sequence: CASSPGTGSGNTIYF.